This T cell receptor beta chain originates from a study of response to subunit inactivated influenza vaccine. This clonotype was observed a handful of times. TCRdb re-called the RT-PCR reads through MiXCR, storing one row per CDR3 protein. The sample yields 500,000 to 750,000 distinct CDR3 sequences, approximately 15% seen once. The V end was cut by 7 bases, the J end by 5 bases, with 7 bases between. The length of the CDR3 is 12 residues. The germline gives CDR1 KGHDR, CDR2 SFDVKD. This specimen was PBMCs from blood, taken about 13 days after vaccination. This TCR was sampled from a middle-aged man who received an inactivated influenza vaccine. The chain carries TRBV24-1 and TRBJ2-2, with D maybe TRBD2 (5 bases). The CDR3 sequence: CATSRRTGELFF. The CDR3 DNA sequence: TGTGCCACCAGCAGGAGGACCGGGGAGCTGTTTTTT.